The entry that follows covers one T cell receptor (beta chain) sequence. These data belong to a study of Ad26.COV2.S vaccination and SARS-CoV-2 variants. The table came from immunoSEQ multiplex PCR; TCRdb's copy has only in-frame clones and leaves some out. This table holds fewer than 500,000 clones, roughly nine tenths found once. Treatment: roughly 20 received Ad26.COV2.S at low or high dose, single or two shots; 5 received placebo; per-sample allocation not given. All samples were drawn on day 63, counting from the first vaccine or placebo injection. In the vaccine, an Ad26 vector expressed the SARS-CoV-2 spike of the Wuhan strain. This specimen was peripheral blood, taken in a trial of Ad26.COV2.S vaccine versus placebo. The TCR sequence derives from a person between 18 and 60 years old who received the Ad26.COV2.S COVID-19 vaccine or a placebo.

CDR3 nucleotides: TGTGCCAGCAGTGGACGTAGAGAGACCCAGTACTTC. It encodes CASSGRRETQYF. The chain couples TRBV6-2 or TRBV6-3 to TRBJ2-5; unclear D gene. This CDR3 comprises 12 residues. Trimming took 5 bases from V and 4 from J, leaving 8 bases between them. CDR1 and CDR2 from the germline V gene are MNHEY and SVGEGT.